The source of this T cell receptor beta chain is a study of T cell responses to AZD1222 COVID-19 vaccine. Study as a whole: Both about-4-week and about-12-week second-dose recipients were combined.

The data were produced by immunoSEQ multiplex PCR, yet TCRdb's version contains in-frame clones alone and is incomplete. This table has some 120,000 clones, 70% to 90% appearing once. Findings and limits, study-wide: CD4 TCRs covered the whole spike, strongest at regions 160-218 and 743-854. Only a handful of AZD1222 recipients were seropositive at baseline.

As to this clone: The target antigen is unknown.

In germline, CDR1 is SGHRS, CDR2 YFSETQ. This CDR3 region has 13 residues. V gave up 4 bases and J gave up 4 bases, with 8 bases separating them. This sequence joins TRBV5-1 and TRBJ1-4; D unclear. The source is an adult in good health. The sequencing used peripheral blood, collected on day 0 of AZD1222 vaccination. The DNA of the CDR3 is TGCGCCAGCAGCCCTAGGGTTAATGAAAAACTGTTTTTT. This translates into CASSPRVNEKLFF.